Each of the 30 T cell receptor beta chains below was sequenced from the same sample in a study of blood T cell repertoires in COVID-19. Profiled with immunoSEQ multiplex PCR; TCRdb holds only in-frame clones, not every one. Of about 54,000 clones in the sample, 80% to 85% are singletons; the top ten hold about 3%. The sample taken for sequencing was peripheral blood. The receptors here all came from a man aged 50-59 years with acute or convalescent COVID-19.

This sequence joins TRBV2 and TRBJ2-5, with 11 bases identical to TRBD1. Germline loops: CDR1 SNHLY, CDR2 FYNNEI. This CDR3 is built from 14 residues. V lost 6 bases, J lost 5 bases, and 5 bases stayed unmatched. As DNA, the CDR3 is TGTGCCAGCAGGGACAGGGGGCGCCCGGAGACCCAGTACTTC. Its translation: CASRDRGRPETQYF.

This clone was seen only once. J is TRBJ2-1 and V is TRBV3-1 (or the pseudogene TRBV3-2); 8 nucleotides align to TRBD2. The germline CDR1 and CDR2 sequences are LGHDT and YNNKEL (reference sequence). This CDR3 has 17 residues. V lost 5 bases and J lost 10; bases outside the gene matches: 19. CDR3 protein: CASSSPERGPLLSEQFF. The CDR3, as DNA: TGTGCCAGCAGCTCACCGGAGCGGGGGCCCCTTTTGTCCGAGCAGTTCTTC.

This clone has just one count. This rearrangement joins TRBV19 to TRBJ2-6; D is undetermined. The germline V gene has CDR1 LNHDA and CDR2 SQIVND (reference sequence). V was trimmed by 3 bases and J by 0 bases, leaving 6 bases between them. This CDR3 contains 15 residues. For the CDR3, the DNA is TGTGCCAGTAGTATTTACAGCTCTGGGGCCAACGTCCTGACTTTC. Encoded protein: CASSIYSSGANVLTF.

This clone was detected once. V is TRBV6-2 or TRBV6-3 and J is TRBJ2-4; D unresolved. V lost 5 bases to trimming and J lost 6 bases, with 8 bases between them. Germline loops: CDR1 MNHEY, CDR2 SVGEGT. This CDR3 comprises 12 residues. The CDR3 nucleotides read TGTGCCAGCAGTGCGACTTCAAACATTCAGTACTTC. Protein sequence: CASSATSNIQYF.

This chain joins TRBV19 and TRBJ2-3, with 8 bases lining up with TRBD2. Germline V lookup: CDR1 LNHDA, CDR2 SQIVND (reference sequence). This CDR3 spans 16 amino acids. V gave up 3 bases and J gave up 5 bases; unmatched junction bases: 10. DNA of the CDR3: TGTGCCAGTAGTATCTCAAGGGGAGCGGGGGAAGATACGCAGTATTTT. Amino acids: CASSISRGAGEDTQYF.

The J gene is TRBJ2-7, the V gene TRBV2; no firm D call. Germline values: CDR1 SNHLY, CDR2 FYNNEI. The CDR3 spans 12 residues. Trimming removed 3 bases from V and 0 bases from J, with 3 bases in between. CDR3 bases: TGTGCCAGCAGTGAGGCCTCCTACGAGCAGTACTTC. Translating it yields CASSEASYEQYF. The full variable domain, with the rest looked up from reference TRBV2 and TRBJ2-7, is EPEVTQTPSHQVTQMGQEVILRCVPISNHLYFYWYRQILGQKVEFLVSFYNNEISEKSEIFDDQFSVERPDGSNFTLKIRSTKLEDSAMYFCASSEASYEQYFGPGTRLTVT.

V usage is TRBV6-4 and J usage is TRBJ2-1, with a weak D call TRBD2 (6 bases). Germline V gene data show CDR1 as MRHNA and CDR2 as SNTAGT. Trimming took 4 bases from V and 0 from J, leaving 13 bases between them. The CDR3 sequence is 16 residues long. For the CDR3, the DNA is TGTGCCAGCAGTGTTGGGGGAGGTGGCTCCTACAATGAGCAGTTCTTC. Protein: CASSVGGGGSYNEQFF.

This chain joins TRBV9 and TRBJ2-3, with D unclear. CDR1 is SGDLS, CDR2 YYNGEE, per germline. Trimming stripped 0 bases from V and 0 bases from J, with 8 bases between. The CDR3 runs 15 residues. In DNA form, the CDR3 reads TGTGCCAGCAGCGTAGCCCCCGCGAGCACAGATACGCAGTATTTT. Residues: CASSVAPASTDTQYF.

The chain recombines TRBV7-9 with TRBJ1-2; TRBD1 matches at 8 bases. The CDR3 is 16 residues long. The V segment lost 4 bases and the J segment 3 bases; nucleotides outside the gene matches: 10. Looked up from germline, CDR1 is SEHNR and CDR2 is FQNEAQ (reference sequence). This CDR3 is CASSSVGTGAYYGYTF. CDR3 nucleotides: TGTGCCAGCAGCTCAGTAGGGACAGGCGCCTACTATGGCTACACCTTC.

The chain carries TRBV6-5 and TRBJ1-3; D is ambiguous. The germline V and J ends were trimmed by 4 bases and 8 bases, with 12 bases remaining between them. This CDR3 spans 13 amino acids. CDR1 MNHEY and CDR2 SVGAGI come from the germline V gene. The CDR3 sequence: CASSSAMGDTIYF. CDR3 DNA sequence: TGTGCCAGCAGTTCCGCGATGGGAGACACCATATATTTT.

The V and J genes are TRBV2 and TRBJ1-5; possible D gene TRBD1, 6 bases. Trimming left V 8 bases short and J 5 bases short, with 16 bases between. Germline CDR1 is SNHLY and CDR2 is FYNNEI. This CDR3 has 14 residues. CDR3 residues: CASSPPEGDQPQHF. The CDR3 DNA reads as TGTGCCAGCTCCCCGCCAGAGGGGGATCAGCCCCAGCATTTT.

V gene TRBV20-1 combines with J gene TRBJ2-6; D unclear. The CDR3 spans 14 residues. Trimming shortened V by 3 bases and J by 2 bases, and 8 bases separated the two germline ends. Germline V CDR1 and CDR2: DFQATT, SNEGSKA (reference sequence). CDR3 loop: CSASFGPGANVLTF. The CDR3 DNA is TGCAGTGCTAGTTTCGGTCCTGGGGCCAACGTCCTGACTTTC.

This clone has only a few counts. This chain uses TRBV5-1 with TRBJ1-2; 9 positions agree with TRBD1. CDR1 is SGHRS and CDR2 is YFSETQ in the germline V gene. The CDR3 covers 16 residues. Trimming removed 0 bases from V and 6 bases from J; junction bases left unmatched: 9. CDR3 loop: CASSLDDATGGDGYTF. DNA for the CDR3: TGCGCCAGCAGCTTGGATGATGCGACAGGGGGAGATGGCTACACCTTC.

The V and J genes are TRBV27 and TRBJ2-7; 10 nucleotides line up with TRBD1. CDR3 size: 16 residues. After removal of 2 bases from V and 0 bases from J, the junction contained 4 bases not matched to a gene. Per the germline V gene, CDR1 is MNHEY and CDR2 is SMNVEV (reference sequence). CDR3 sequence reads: CASSLLGTGASYEQYF. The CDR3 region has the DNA TGTGCCAGCAGTTTACTAGGGACAGGGGCCTCCTACGAGCAGTACTTC.

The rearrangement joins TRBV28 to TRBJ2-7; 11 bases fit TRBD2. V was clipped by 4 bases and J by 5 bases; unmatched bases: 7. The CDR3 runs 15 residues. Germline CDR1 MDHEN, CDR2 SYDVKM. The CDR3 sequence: CASSWRLAGINEQYF. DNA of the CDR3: TGTGCCAGCAGTTGGAGACTAGCGGGAATCAACGAGCAGTACTTC.

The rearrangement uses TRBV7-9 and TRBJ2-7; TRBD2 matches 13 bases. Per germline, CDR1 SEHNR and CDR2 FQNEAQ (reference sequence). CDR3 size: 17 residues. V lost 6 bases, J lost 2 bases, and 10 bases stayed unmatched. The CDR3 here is CASRAGTSGIQAYEQYF. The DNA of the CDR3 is TGTGCCAGCAGAGCCGGGACTAGCGGGATACAAGCCTACGAGCAGTACTTC.

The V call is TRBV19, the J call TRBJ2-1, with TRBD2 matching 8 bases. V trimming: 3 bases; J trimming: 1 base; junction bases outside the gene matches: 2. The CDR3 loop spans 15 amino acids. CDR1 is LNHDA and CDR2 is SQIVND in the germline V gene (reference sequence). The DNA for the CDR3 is TGTGCCAGTAGTATTAGCGGGGCGTCCTACAATGAGCAGTTCTTC. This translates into CASSISGASYNEQFF.

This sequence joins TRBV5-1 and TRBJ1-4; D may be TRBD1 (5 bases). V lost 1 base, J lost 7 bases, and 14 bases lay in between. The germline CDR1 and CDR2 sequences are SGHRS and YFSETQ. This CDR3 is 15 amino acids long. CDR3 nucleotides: TGCGCCAGCAGCTTGCAAGGGCAAGGGGCTGAAAAACTGTTTTTT. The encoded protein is CASSLQGQGAEKLFF.

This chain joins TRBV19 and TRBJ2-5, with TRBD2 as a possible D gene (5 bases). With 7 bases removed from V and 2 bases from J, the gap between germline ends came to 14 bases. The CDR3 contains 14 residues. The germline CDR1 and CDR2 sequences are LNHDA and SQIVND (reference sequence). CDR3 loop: CASTASDWQETQYF. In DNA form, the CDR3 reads TGTGCCAGTACAGCGTCGGACTGGCAAGAGACCCAGTACTTC.

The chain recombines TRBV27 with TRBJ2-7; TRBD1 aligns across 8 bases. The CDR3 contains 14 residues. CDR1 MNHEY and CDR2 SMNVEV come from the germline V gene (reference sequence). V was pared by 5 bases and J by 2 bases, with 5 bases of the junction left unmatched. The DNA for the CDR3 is TGTGCCAGCAGTCACCAGGACAGGGCCTACGAGCAGTACTTC. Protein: CASSHQDRAYEQYF.

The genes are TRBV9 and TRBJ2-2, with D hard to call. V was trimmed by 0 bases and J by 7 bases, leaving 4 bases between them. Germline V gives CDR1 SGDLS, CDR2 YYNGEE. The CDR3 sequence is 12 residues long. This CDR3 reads CASSVGDGELFF. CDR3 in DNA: TGTGCCAGCAGCGTAGGCGACGGGGAGCTGTTTTTT.

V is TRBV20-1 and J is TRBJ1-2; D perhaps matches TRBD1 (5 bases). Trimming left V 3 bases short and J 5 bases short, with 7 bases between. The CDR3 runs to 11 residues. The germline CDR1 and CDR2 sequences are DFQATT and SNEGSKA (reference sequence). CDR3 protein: CSASPGYGYTF. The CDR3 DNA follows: TGCAGTGCTAGTCCAGGGTATGGCTACACCTTC.

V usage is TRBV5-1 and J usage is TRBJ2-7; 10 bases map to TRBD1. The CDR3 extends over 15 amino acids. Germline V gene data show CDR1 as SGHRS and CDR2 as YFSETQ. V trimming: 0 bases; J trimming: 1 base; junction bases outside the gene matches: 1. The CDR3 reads CASSLGQGASYEQYF. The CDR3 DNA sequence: TGCGCCAGCAGCTTGGGACAGGGGGCATCCTACGAGCAGTACTTC.

DNA of the CDR3: TGCGCCAGCAGCCAAGGTGGTCCTAGCGGGAGGGCCTACGAGCAGTACTTC. It yields the protein CASSQGGPSGRAYEQYF. The chain combines TRBV4-1 with TRBJ2-7, with 12 bases identical to TRBD2. Germline trimming cut 1 base from V and 2 bases from J; bases unmatched to any gene: 6. CDR3 length equals 17 residues. CDR1 and CDR2 (germline): MGHRA, YSYEKL.

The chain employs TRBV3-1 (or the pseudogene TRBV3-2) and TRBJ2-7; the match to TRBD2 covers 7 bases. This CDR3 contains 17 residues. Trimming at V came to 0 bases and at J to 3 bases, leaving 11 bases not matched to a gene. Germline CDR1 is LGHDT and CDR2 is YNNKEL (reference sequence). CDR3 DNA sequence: TGTGCCAGCAGCCAAGAAGGGGAGGGCCCGACAAACTACGAGCAGTACTTC. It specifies CASSQEGEGPTNYEQYF.

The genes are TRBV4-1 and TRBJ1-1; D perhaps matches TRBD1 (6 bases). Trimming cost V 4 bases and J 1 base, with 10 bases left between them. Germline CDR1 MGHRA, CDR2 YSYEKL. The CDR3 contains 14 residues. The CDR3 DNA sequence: TGCGCCAGCAGCCTAAGACAGGAGAACACTGAAGCTTTCTTT. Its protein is CASSLRQENTEAFF.

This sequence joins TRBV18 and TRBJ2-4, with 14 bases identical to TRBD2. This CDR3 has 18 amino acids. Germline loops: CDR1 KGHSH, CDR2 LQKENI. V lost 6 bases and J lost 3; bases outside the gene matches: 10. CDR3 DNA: TGTGCCAGCTCGCTTCGACTAGCGGGAGGGCCTGGCAAAAACATTCAGTACTTC. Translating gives CASSLRLAGGPGKNIQYF. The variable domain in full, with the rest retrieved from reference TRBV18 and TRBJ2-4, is NAGVMQNPRHLVRRRGQEARLRCSPMKGHSHVYWYRQLPEEGLKFMVYLQKENIIDESGMPKERFSAEFPKEGPSILRIQQVVRGDSAAYFCASSLRLAGGPGKNIQYFGAGTRLSVL.

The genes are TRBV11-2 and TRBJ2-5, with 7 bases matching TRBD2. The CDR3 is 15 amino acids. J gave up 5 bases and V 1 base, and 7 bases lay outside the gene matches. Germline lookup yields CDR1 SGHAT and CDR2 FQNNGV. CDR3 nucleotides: TGTGCCAGCAGCTTAGCTGGGGACGGGGGGGAGACCCAGTACTTC. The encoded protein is CASSLAGDGGETQYF.

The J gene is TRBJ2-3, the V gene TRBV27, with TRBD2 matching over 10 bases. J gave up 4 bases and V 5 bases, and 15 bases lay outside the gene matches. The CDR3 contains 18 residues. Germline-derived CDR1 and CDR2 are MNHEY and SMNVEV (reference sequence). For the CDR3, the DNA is TGTGCCAGCAGTCCAACAGCCGGCCTAGCGGGAGACGCAGATACGCAGTATTTT. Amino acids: CASSPTAGLAGDADTQYF.

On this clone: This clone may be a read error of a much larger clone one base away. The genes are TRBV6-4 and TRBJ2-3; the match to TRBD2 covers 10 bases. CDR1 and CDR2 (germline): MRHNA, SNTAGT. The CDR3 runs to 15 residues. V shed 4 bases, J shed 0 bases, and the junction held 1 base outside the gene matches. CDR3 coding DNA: TGTGCCAGCAGTGCGACTAGCGGGAGCACAGATACGCAGTATTTT. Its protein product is CASSATSGSTDTQYF.